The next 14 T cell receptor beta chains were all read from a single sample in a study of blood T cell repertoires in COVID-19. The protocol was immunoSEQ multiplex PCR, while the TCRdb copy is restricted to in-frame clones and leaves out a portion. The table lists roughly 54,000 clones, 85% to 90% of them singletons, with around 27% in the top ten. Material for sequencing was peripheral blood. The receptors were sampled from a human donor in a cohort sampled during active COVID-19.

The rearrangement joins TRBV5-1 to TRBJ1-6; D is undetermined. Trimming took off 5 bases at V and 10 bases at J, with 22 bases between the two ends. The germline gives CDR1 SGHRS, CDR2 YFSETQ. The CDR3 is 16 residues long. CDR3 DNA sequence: TGCGCCAGCAGAAATCTACTCGGGAGGGATGGCTCACCCCTCCACTTT. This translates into CASRNLLGRDGSPLHF.

The CDR3 sequence: CSVNRGGPQDTQYF. CDR3 DNA sequence: TGCAGCGTTAACAGGGGGGGTCCCCAAGATACGCAGTATTTT. The rearrangement uses TRBV29-1 and TRBJ2-3; a possible D gene is TRBD1 (8 bases). V was shortened by 5 bases and J by 5 bases, with 17 bases between the two germline ends. The CDR3 has 14 amino acids. Germline CDR1 reads SQVTM; CDR2 reads ANQGSEA.

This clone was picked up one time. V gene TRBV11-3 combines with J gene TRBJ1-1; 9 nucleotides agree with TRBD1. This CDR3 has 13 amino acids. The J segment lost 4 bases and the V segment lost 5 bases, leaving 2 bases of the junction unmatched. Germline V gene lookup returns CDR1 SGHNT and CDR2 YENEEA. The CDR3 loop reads CASSRDRVTEAFF. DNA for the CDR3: TGTGCCAGCAGCCGGGACAGGGTCACTGAAGCTTTCTTT.

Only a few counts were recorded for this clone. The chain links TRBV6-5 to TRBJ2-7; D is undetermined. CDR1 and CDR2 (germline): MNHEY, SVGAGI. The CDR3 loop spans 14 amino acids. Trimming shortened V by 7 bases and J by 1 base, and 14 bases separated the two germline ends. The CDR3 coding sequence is TGTGCCAGCATTTCCATCGTGAGTTCCTACGAGCAGTACTTC. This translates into CASISIVSSYEQYF.

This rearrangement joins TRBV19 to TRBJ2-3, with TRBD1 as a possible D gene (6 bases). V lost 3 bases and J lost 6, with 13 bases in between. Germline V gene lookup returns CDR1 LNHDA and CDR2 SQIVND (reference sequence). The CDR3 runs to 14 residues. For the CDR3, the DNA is TGTGCCAGTAGTATGGCAGGGGCAGGGGATACGCAGTATTTT. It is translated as CASSMAGAGDTQYF.

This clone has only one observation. The CDR3 loop is CASSQTGDEQFF. In DNA form, the CDR3 reads TGTGCCAGCAGCCAGACAGGGGACGAGCAGTTCTTC. The chain recombines TRBV3-1 (or the pseudogene TRBV3-2) with TRBJ2-1, with 8 nucleotides matching TRBD1. Germline CDR1 and CDR2: LGHDT and YNNKEL (reference sequence). The CDR3 extends over 12 amino acids. The V and J ends lost 3 bases and 10 bases, in that order; junction bases with no gene match: 2.

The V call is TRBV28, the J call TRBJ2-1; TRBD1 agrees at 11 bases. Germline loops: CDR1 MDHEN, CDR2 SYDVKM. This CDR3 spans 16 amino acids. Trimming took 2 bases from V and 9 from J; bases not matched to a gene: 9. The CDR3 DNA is TGTGCCAGCAGTTTAAGGCCGGGACAGGGGGGAAGTGAGCAGTTCTTC. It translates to CASSLRPGQGGSEQFF.

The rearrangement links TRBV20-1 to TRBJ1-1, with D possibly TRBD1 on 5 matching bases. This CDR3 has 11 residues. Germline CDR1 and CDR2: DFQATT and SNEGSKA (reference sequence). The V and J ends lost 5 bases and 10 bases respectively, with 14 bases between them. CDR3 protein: CSASERGLAFF. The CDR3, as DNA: TGCAGTGCTTCCGAACGGGGGTTAGCTTTCTTT.

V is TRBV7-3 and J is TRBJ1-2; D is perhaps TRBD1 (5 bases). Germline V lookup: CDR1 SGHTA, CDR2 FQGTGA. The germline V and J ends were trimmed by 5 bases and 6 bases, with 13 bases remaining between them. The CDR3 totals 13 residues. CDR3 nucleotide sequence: TGTGCCAGCAGCCAGCGCAGGGAGGATGGCTACACCTTC. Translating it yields CASSQRREDGYTF.

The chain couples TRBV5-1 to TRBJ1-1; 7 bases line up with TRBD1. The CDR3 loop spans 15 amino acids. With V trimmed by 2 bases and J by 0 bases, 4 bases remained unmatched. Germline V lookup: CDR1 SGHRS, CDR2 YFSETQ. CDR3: CASSLGQVVNTEAFF. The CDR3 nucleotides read TGCGCCAGCAGCTTAGGACAGGTAGTGAACACTGAAGCTTTCTTT.

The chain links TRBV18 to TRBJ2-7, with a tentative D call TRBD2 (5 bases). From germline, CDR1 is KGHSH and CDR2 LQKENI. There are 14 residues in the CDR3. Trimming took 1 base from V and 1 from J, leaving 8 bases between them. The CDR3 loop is CASSPLSGSYEQYF. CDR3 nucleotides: TGTGCCAGCTCACCACTTTCGGGGTCCTACGAGCAGTACTTC.

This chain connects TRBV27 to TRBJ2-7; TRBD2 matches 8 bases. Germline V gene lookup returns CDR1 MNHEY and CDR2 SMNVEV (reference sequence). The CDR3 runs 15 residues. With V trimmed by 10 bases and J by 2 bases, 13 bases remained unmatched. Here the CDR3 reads CATSRRGAHTYEQYF. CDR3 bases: TGTGCCACCTCACGGCGGGGGGCCCACACCTACGAGCAGTACTTC.

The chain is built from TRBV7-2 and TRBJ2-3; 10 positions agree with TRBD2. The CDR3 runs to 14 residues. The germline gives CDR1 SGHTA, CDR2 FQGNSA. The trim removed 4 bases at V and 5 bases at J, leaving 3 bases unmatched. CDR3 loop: CASSSGLARDTQYF. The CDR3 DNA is TGTGCCAGCAGCTCGGGACTAGCGAGAGATACGCAGTATTTT.

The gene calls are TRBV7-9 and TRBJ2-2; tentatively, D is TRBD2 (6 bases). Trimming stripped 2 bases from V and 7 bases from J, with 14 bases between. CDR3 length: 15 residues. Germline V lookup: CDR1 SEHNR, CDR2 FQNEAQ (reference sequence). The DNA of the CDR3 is TGTGCCAGCAGCTTAACACTTAGCGGCCACGGGGAGCTGTTTTTT. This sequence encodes CASSLTLSGHGELFF.